This T cell receptor (beta chain) was sequenced during a study of cytomegalovirus exposure and HLA in healthy donors listed by TCRdb under 2017. At the level of the whole study: In an earlier analysis of several hundred of the donors, under 300 Gb of sequence data and 117 million unique TCR beta sequences from 180 million or so T cells were reported. An early release that covered roughly 600 HLA-typed donors contained 250 to 350 gigabases of sequencing data and roughly 84 million unique TCR sequences. Of the roughly 400 genotyped donors, around 81% fell in the genetic ancestry cluster associated with self-reported Caucasian donors. The study aimed to test whether cataloging public T cell receptors could reveal signatures of past pathogen exposure. Using immunosequencing, the study profiled T cell repertoires from about 650 subjects and related those repertoires to cytomegalovirus serostatus. A separate validation cohort of over 95 different subjects was used in addition to the 666-subject first cohort. To predict cytomegalovirus infection status, the study brought together high-throughput TCR immunosequencing, statistical association of individual TCRs with disease status, and machine learning. A later analysis re-analyzed previously published TCR beta repertoires from about 600 donors and added high-resolution HLA genotyping to study TCR occurrence patterns. Rather than using new phenotypic data, the later analysis identified candidate immune exposures from TCR beta sequences and from how often those sequences occurred across donors. In an earlier analysis of roughly 580 of the donors, high-throughput TCR beta sequencing was used to judge whether each TCR beta V gene segment behaved as functional or pseudogenic. Donor age, sex, ethnicity and CMV serostatus were compiled alongside the repertoire data. A later genetic analysis used genome-wide SNP genotypes for about 65% of the 666 donors, treating that subset as a discovery cohort. All discovery cohort repertoires had been generated using a single sequencing platform. HLA typing included class I and class II loci at four-digit resolution. Typing coverage varied by locus: roughly 620-640 donors for A, B, C, DRB1 and DQB1; around 560 for DQA1; nearly 610 for DPA1; fewer than 480 for DPB1. Four to six DR-DQ haplotypes were handled as single units for association and clustering, since linkage in the cohort was strong. Among 300 to 450 genotyped donors of the cohort, an average of approximately 240,000 unique TCR beta nucleotide sequences were sequenced per donor, roughly 20% of them non-productive.

Library preparation employed the immunoSEQ multiplex PCR assay. A mixture of 60 forward primers for TCR Vbeta segments and 13 reverse primers for TCR Jbeta segments was used in the multiplex PCR. A multiplex PCR assay on genomic DNA amplified the CDR3 region of rearranged TCR beta genes. Amplified TCR beta libraries were sequenced as 87-base-pair reads on the Illumina HiSeq System. The paper's processing steps were these. A later analysis tallied around 80 million unique TCR beta chains across the approximately 670 repertoires, and some 10 million of those chains were shared by two or more donors. To remove PCR and sequencing errors, raw reads were error-corrected and collapsed into unique sequences using a nearest-neighbor algorithm that merged closely related sequences. V, D and J gene segments were assigned by aligning CDR3 sequences to IMGT reference sequences. For a sequence to be retained, a match of at least six nucleotides to both a V gene segment and a J gene segment was required. A rearrangement counted as productive if the CDR3 had no stop codons and remained in frame with V and J, and every other rearrangement counted as non-productive. CDR3 was defined by IMGT convention, running from the second conserved V-encoded cysteine to the conserved J-encoded phenylalanine. Sequences without an unambiguous match to a single V gene segment were excluded from the earlier analysis of about 630 of the donors. An earlier analysis of several hundred of the donors called V segments functional above 56.7% productive rearrangements and segregating when the between-donor standard deviation exceeded 5%. A statistical classification framework was built to diagnose cytomegalovirus status from the catalog of TCR beta chain sequences. In a later analysis, V and J genes were assigned by comparing TCR nucleotide sequences against IMGT/GENE-DB human TR gene sequences. In a later analysis, CDR3 sequences and most-parsimonious VDJ recombination scenarios were assigned using the TCRdist pipeline. A later analysis defined each TCR beta chain by its CDR3 amino acid sequence plus V-gene family, and excluded reads lacking a unique V-gene family. To address suspected cross-contamination and a sequencing artifact, a later analysis removed under 600 highly shared, low-generation-probability nucleotide sequences. In a later analysis, a clonal expansion index for each public chain was calculated from normalized within-repertoire ranks of inferred template counts. Generation probabilities in a later analysis came from a VDJ recombination model fitted to out-of-frame rearrangements, and those results were checked against IGoR. Hypergeometric tests were used in a later analysis to score TCR-TCR, TCR-HLA and TCR-CMV co-occurrence, with a repertoire-size bias correction applied to the TCR pairs. To estimate false discovery rates, a later analysis permuted the HLA or CMV assignments 20 times. In a later analysis, co-occurring TCRs were grouped using DBSCAN, and TCRdist sequence similarity was added for clustering within HLA-allele-positive subsets. For co-occurrence clustering, repertoires with fewer than 30,000 or more than 120,000 public chains were excluded, along with a handful of repertoires with anomalous nucleotide sharing. In TCRdb, the immuneACCESS table is reduced to in-frame sequences with V and J assigned. These tables do not hold every clone; where another copy was compared, an unresolved V gene accounts for under half, and the others remain unexplained. That table supplies the V and J calls and clone size; D and trimming were determined from the DNA. This sample has over 150,000 clones in its table, and approximately 80% of those were observed once. The ten largest clonotypes hold 2% to 2.5% of the sample.

Including cysteine and phenylalanine, the CDR3 has 14 amino acids. Only the CDR3 part of the read is kept: 42 bases, read in frame from the first base. Based on the germline V gene (reference sequence), the CDR1 and CDR2 sequences are MNHEY and SMNVEV. The V end loses 1 base and the J end loses 6 bases, and a stretch of 12 bases separates them. The cohort comprised 550 to 700 healthy bone marrow donors. Cohort members were all nominally healthy when sampled, although unrecorded immune exposures were likely present. The donor was CMV seronegative and was included in the group of 352 seronegative cohort members. A peripheral blood sample was provided by each donor, and peripheral blood mononuclear cells were used for TCR beta sequencing. The Qiagen DNeasy Blood Extraction Kit was used to extract genomic DNA from the blood cell samples. Results and caveats for the whole study, not just this receptor: The 87-base-pair reads could not distinguish some IMGT-functional V segments, including TRBV6-2 and TRBV6-3, so those segments were excluded. Strong co-occurrence of HLA alleles, especially DR and DQ, made assigning TCR associations to individual alleles difficult. At a false discovery rate of 0.05, a later analysis linked fewer than 20,000 TCR beta sequences to specific HLA alleles. A few of the identified cytomegalovirus-associated TCR beta chains were confirmed in vitro to be specific for cytomegalovirus antigens. A further reported finding was that TCR beta sequences accurately predicted the HLA-A and HLA-B alleles for most subjects in the first cohort. A later analysis found that TCR association rates varied across HLA loci, with DRB1 alleles showing the most associated TCRs and HLA-C alleles the fewest. Sequencing depth was assumed to be roughly uniform across donors in the presence/absence analyses, though that assumption may not hold. The cohort was sequenced for TCR beta chains only, and without alpha or paired-chain data the features that could be detected were limited. Because counts were too low, roughly 17 rarely observed V segments, including chromosome 9 orphons, were left out of the earlier analysis of 587 of the donors. Linkage disequilibrium might explain the correlated functional status among segregating V segments, but an unknown experimental factor could not be ruled out. A later genetic analysis associated a missense DCLRE1C variant with V-gene and J-gene trimming of TCR beta chains, and an independent cohort replicated the association. An earlier analysis of approximately 500 of the donors showed that most TCR beta V segments appeared in productive rearrangements either about 87% or about 30% of the time, which broadly matched IMGT annotations. Several of the top co-occurrence clusters appeared to be linked to parvovirus B19, influenza, CMV and Epstein-Barr virus, according to a later analysis. According to a later genetic analysis, donors in an Asian-associated ancestry cluster had fewer N-insertions in productive TCRs than the approximately 700-donor mean. Because HLA typing was unavailable for some donors at each locus, only the typed subset was used in association tests. The classifier was reported to diagnose cytomegalovirus status with high specificity and sensitivity in both the original and validation cohorts. A cluster of highly shared sequence variants was judged likely to be a technical artifact of the sequencing pipeline. While some public TCRs were present in many individuals, most TCR sequences turned up only very rarely across donors. In a later analysis, HLA-associated TCR beta chains showed more clonal expansion and lower generation probabilities than non-associated chains that were equally common. In the study, approximately 160 TCR beta chains were listed as associated with cytomegalovirus. The authors suggested that the approach could potentially be extended to other disease states and immunological phenotypes. In a later analysis, most CMV-associated TCR beta chains were found to appear HLA-restricted, with HLA associations seemingly driven largely by CMV exposure. The only immune exposure information available for the cohort was CMV serostatus.

On this clone: What antigen it recognizes has not been identified. Base qualities were left out, and no much larger clone turns up one base away.

The clonotype was recovered from a woman in her thirties in good health and CMV-seronegative. The V gene is TRBV27 and the J gene is TRBJ1-1; too little of a D gene remains to name it. Sequences were obtained from PBMCs. Read as DNA, the sequence is TGTGCCAGCAGTTTATTACCGACAATCCCTGAAGCTTTCTTT. Its product reads: CASSLLPTIPEAFF.